One and the same sample provided the 23 T cell receptor beta chains below, sequenced in a study of graft-versus-host responses after intestinal transplantation. These TCRs' antigens remain unknown. Assay used: immunoSEQ multiplex PCR; TCRdb lists only in-frame clones, some missing. The sample holds about 120,000 clones, 85% to 95% seen once. The sequences come from unstimulated CD4+ T cells sorted from spleen or lymph node cells, collected before intestinal transplant. The receptor set was obtained from a human donor who received an intestinal transplant.

This chain joins TRBV5-1 and TRBJ1-6; weak D call: TRBD1 (6 bases). Trimming cost V 2 bases and J 3 bases, with 9 bases left between them. This CDR3 has 15 amino acids. CDR1 and CDR2 (germline): SGHRS, YFSETQ. The CDR3 DNA reads as TGCGCCAGCAGCTTACAGGGAGTCTATAATTCACCCCTCCACTTT. This encodes CASSLQGVYNSPLHF. Filled out from reference TRBV5-1 and TRBJ1-6, the complete variable domain reads KAGVTQTPRYLIKTRGQQVTLSCSPISGHRSVSWYQQTPGQGLQFLFEYFSETQRNKGNFPGRFSGRQFSNSRSEMNVSTLELGDSALYLCASSLQGVYNSPLHFGNGTRLTVT.

This sequence joins TRBV7-2 and TRBJ2-1; a possible D gene is TRBD2 (6 bases). V shed 5 bases and J shed 4 bases, with 18 bases lying between them. The germline gives CDR1 SGHTA, CDR2 FQGNSA. The CDR3 is made up of 16 amino acids. The CDR3 sequence: CASSVGTLVLYNEQFF. CDR3 coding DNA: TGTGCCAGCAGCGTAGGGACTCTAGTTCTTTACAATGAGCAGTTCTTC.

The J gene is TRBJ2-1, the V gene TRBV7-3; 14 bases are a match to TRBD2. Germline values: CDR1 SGHTA, CDR2 FQGTGA. With V trimmed by 3 bases and J by 6 bases, 4 bases remained unmatched. The CDR3 is 16 amino acids. CDR3 in DNA: TGTGCCAGCAGCTTCACCGGGACTAGCGGGAGCAATGAGCAGTTCTTC. Protein sequence: CASSFTGTSGSNEQFF.

This chain joins TRBV30 and TRBJ1-4, with 7 bases fitting TRBD1. Trimming at V came to 5 bases and at J to 0 bases, leaving 6 bases not matched to a gene. This CDR3 is 15 amino acids long. Germline values: CDR1 GTSNPN, CDR2 SVGIG (reference sequence). The CDR3 sequence is CAWLDRAATNEKLFF. The CDR3 bases are TGTGCCTGGCTTGACAGGGCCGCAACTAATGAAAAACTGTTTTTT.

The chain carries TRBV6-1 and TRBJ1-5; D is perhaps TRBD1 (5 bases). The CDR3 runs to 14 residues. Between the trimmed V and J ends, which lost 6 bases and 0 bases, there was a span of 9 bases. From germline, CDR1 is MNHNS and CDR2 SASEGT. The CDR3 loop reads CASRGDYSNQPQHF. The CDR3 bases are TGTGCCAGCAGGGGGGACTATAGCAATCAGCCCCAGCATTTT.

The gene calls are TRBV29-1 and TRBJ2-3, with 8 bases that match TRBD2. The CDR3 runs to 13 residues. The ends lost 5 bases at V and 3 bases at J; junction bases unmatched: 4. Germline assignment: CDR1 SQVTM and CDR2 ANQGSEA. CDR3 loop: CSVLAGMTDTQYF. Written as DNA, the CDR3 is TGCAGCGTTTTAGCGGGAATGACAGATACGCAGTATTTT.

The chain has TRBV2 and TRBJ2-5; 14 nucleotides align to TRBD2. Germline CDR1 reads SNHLY; CDR2 reads FYNNEI. V shed 6 bases and J 2 bases; nucleotides not matched to a gene: 8. This CDR3 has 17 residues. CDR3 amino acids: CASRRRLAGGLQETQYF. The CDR3 region has the DNA TGTGCCAGCAGGCGAAGACTAGCGGGAGGGCTTCAAGAGACCCAGTACTTC.

The J gene is TRBJ1-4, the V gene TRBV7-9; 11 nucleotides align to TRBD1. This CDR3 has 18 residues. The V and J ends lost 3 bases and 1 base, in that order; junction bases with no gene match: 7. Germline values: CDR1 SEHNR, CDR2 FQNEAQ (reference sequence). The chain's CDR3 is CASSFRTGGKLTNEKLFF. CDR3 bases: TGTGCCAGCAGCTTCCGGACAGGGGGCAAACTAACTAATGAAAAACTGTTTTTT.

The genes are TRBV29-1 and TRBJ1-1; TRBD1 agrees at 7 bases. Germline CDR1 and CDR2: SQVTM and ANQGSEA. The CDR3 is 12 amino acids. V lost 4 bases to trimming and J lost 5 bases; unmatched junction nucleotides: 4. CDR3 protein: CSVGETGTEAFF. Written as DNA, the CDR3 is TGCAGCGTTGGAGAGACAGGGACTGAAGCTTTCTTT.

V usage is TRBV19 and J usage is TRBJ2-4; TRBD2 might be the D (6 bases). V was clipped by 4 bases and J by 0 bases, with 16 bases between them. There are 17 residues in the CDR3. Germline assignment: CDR1 LNHDA and CDR2 SQIVND (reference sequence). The CDR3: CASSTNLARLAKNIQYF. The CDR3 DNA sequence: TGTGCCAGTAGTACGAATCTAGCGAGATTAGCCAAAAACATTCAGTACTTC. Using reference TRBV19 and TRBJ2-4 for the parts outside the CDR3, the full variable domain is DGGITQSPKYLFRKEGQNVTLSCEQNLNHDAMYWYRQDPGQGLRLIYYSQIVNDFQKGDIAEGYSVSREKKESFPLTVTSAQKNPTAFYLCASSTNLARLAKNIQYFGAGTRLSVL.

This chain uses TRBV28 with TRBJ2-7; 10 bases agree with TRBD2. The length of the CDR3 is 19 residues. Per germline, CDR1 MDHEN and CDR2 SYDVKM. V shed 0 bases, J shed 7 bases, and the junction held 18 bases outside the gene matches. Written as DNA, the CDR3 is TGTGCCAGCAGTTTATGGTCCCGCACACGGGGACTAGCGATAGGGGAGCAGTACTTC. Its protein is CASSLWSRTRGLAIGEQYF. Together with reference TRBV28 and TRBJ2-7, the CDR3 gives the full variable domain: DVKVTQSSRYLVKRTGEKVFLECVQDMDHENMFWYRQDPGLGLRLIYFSYDVKMKEKGDIPEGYSVSREKKERFSLILESASTNQTSMYLCASSLWSRTRGLAIGEQYFGPGTRLTVT.

The gene calls are TRBV6-5 and TRBJ2-1; D ambiguous. Germline V lookup: CDR1 MNHEY, CDR2 SVGAGI. This CDR3 is built from 13 residues. V gave up 6 bases and J gave up 12 bases, with 18 bases separating them. The DNA of the CDR3 is TGTGCCAGCAGGGATCGGCTATCCGACGGGCAGTTCTTC. This gives the protein CASRDRLSDGQFF.

In its sample, this clone was seen once. The V and J genes are TRBV7-2 and TRBJ2-7; either TRBD1 or TRBD2 may fit D (5 bases each). Trimming shortened V by 8 bases and J by 3 bases, and 20 bases separated the two germline ends. This CDR3 region has 15 residues. The germline V gene encodes CDR1 SGHTA and CDR2 FQGNSA. The CDR3 is CASSIPGLVSYEQYF. The CDR3 DNA sequence: TGTGCCAGCTCCATCCCGGGGCTAGTTAGCTACGAGCAGTACTTC.

V gene TRBV6-1 combines with J gene TRBJ2-7; TRBD1 matches 7 bases. V gave up 1 base and J gave up 3 bases; unmatched junction bases: 0. CDR1 is MNHNS and CDR2 is SASEGT in the germline V gene. The length of the CDR3 is 13 residues. CDR3 nucleotides: TGTGCCAGCAGTGAAGACAGGGGCTACGAGCAGTACTTC. Translated, it gives CASSEDRGYEQYF.

This rearrangement joins TRBV6-5 to TRBJ1-2; D is ambiguous. Germline V gives CDR1 MNHEY, CDR2 SVGAGI. This CDR3 has 14 residues. V lost 1 base and J lost 4, with 10 bases in between. The CDR3: CASSYWPTSYGYTF. The CDR3 DNA reads as TGTGCCAGCAGTTACTGGCCGACGAGCTATGGCTACACCTTC.

This chain links TRBV5-4 with TRBJ1-1; D is uncertain. Germline CDR1 SGHNT, CDR2 YYREEE (reference sequence). This CDR3 has 16 amino acids. V lost 4 bases and J 1 base, leaving 17 bases between the germline ends. CDR3 protein: CASSPDWYRQNTEAFF. DNA of the CDR3: TGTGCCAGCAGCCCGGATTGGTATCGGCAGAACACTGAAGCTTTCTTT.

The chain is built from TRBV11-3 and TRBJ2-1, with 7 positions matching TRBD1. The CDR3 extends over 13 amino acids. J gave up 10 bases and V 5 bases, and 8 bases lay outside the gene matches. Germline values: CDR1 SGHNT, CDR2 YENEEA. DNA of the CDR3: TGTGCCAGCAGCGTCGAGGGGGCCGGGGAGCAGTTCTTC. It encodes CASSVEGAGEQFF.

The chain uses TRBV10-3 and TRBJ1-3; tentatively, D is TRBD1 (6 bases). The CDR3 is 16 residues long. V lost 2 bases to trimming and J lost 2 bases, with 13 bases between them. CDR1 is ENHRY, CDR2 SYGVKD, per germline. The CDR3 reads CAISEEWWDTGNTIYF. The CDR3 DNA reads as TGTGCCATCAGTGAGGAGTGGTGGGACACTGGAAACACCATATATTTT.

This rearrangement joins TRBV11-2 to TRBJ2-3; D is unclear. The germline gives CDR1 SGHAT, CDR2 FQNNGV. This CDR3 is 12 amino acids long. Trimming cost V 3 bases and J 6 bases, with 7 bases left between them. The CDR3 reads CASSFTTDTQYF. The DNA for the CDR3 is TGTGCCAGCAGCTTTACGACGGATACGCAGTATTTT.

This sequence joins TRBV28 and TRBJ2-1; D gene unclear. The germline V gene encodes CDR1 MDHEN and CDR2 SYDVKM. The germline V and J ends were trimmed by 6 bases and 5 bases, with 17 bases remaining between them. The CDR3 runs 15 residues. CDR3 residues: CASREDAPVNNEQFF. The CDR3 DNA is TGTGCCAGCAGGGAAGACGCGCCGGTTAACAATGAGCAGTTCTTC. The variable domain in full, completed from reference TRBV28 and TRBJ2-1, reads DVKVTQSSRYLVKRTGEKVFLECVQDMDHENMFWYRQDPGLGLRLIYFSYDVKMKEKGDIPEGYSVSREKKERFSLILESASTNQTSMYLCASREDAPVNNEQFFGPGTRLTVL.

The chain combines TRBV10-3 with TRBJ1-5; D call uncertain. The germline CDR1 and CDR2 sequences are ENHRY and SYGVKD. V was pared by 3 bases and J by 7 bases, with 22 bases between. This CDR3 has 17 residues. The CDR3 region has the DNA TGTGCCATCAGTGATAAAGTGAAGAACCGTGGGGAGCAGCCCCAGCATTTT. It translates to CAISDKVKNRGEQPQHF.

This sequence joins TRBV7-9 and TRBJ1-2; no clear D gene. Deletions cut 3 bases from V and 2 bases from J, with 7 bases between. The germline CDR1 and CDR2 sequences are SEHNR and FQNEAQ (reference sequence). The length of the CDR3 is 13 residues. In DNA form, the CDR3 reads TGTGCCAGCAGCTTCGGCAGCAACTATGGCTACACCTTC. This sequence encodes CASSFGSNYGYTF.

The chain uses TRBV5-1 and TRBJ2-5, with 7 bases that match TRBD2. The germline gives CDR1 SGHRS, CDR2 YFSETQ. There are 14 residues in the CDR3. Trimming at V came to 4 bases and at J to 1 base, leaving 4 bases not matched to a gene. Here the CDR3 DNA reads TGCGCCAGCAGCCTGGGACTACTCCAAGAGACCCAGTACTTC. This encodes CASSLGLLQETQYF.